Detailed here is one TCR beta chain. Its target is unknown. Trimming removed 5 bases at V and 9 bases at J, with 19 bases between. There are 14 residues in the CDR3. Looked up from germline, CDR1 is MNHEY and CDR2 is SVGEGT. Generated by immunoSEQ multiplex PCR, the TCRdb table keeps only in-frame clones and is missing some. The table records 74,000 or so clones, roughly 84% of them present only once. This sample stems from a study of T cell responses to AZD1222 COVID-19 vaccine. Study at large: Second-dose groups at about 4 or about 12 weeks were pooled.

Study results and limitations: Among spike-specific TCRs, nearly half reportedly target unmutated variant regions. Baseline serology detected seropositivity in only six or seven AZD1222 recipients. Donors skewed white British and female; clonal diversity was possibly underestimated.

This chain connects TRBV6-2 or TRBV6-3 to TRBJ1-1; perhaps TRBD1 as D (5 bases). Source: peripheral blood, taken on day 0 of AZD1222 vaccination. This receptor was identified in an adult in good health. Here the CDR3 reads CASSAGTSSPQAFF. In DNA, the CDR3 is TGTGCCAGCAGTGCCGGGACTTCCTCCCCGCAAGCTTTCTTT.